Below are 29 T cell receptor beta chains sequenced from a single sample in a study of shared clonotypes between healthy human individuals. The assay was immunoSEQ multiplex PCR, and TCRdb's table has in-frame clones only and misses some. Of roughly 1,000,000 clones listed, 75% to 80% are singletons. Sequencing was performed on memory CD4+ T cells from PBMCs. Regarding subset: CD45RA-negative fraction. These receptors were taken from a man between 18 and 29 years old in good health. Some clones in this sample may be carry-over from other donors' samples.

The chain combines TRBV28 with TRBJ1-2; 7 nucleotides align to TRBD1. Germline V lookup: CDR1 MDHEN, CDR2 SYDVKM. V lost 6 bases and J lost 1; bases outside the gene matches: 11. There are 16 residues in the CDR3. In DNA form, the CDR3 reads TGTGCCAGCAGCAAAAGACAGGGCAGCTTTAACTATGGCTACACCTTC. It encodes CASSKRQGSFNYGYTF.

This chain connects TRBV27 to TRBJ2-1, with 11 nucleotides matching TRBD2. Germline V CDR1 and CDR2: MNHEY, SMNVEV (reference sequence). The CDR3 covers 14 residues. V dropped 6 bases and J dropped 3; count of bases not matched to a gene: 1. Here the CDR3 DNA reads TGTGCCAGCAGGGGACTAGCGGTCTACAATGAGCAGTTCTTC. Its translation is CASRGLAVYNEQFF.

This chain uses TRBV7-2 with TRBJ1-5, with D possibly being TRBD1 (5 bases). V lost 4 bases to trimming and J lost 0 bases, with 16 bases between them. This CDR3 has 17 amino acids. Germline V gene sequence: CDR1 SGHTA, CDR2 FQGNSA. CDR3 in amino acids: CASSWGGAQYSNQPQHF. DNA of the CDR3: TGTGCCAGCAGCTGGGGAGGGGCTCAATATAGCAATCAGCCCCAGCATTTT.

The rearrangement links TRBV2 to TRBJ2-7; no firm D call. Germline V gene sequence: CDR1 SNHLY, CDR2 FYNNEI. Trimming took 9 bases from V and 0 from J, leaving 18 bases between them. The CDR3 totals 15 residues. The DNA of the CDR3 is TGTGCCAGTTTTGGAGCGACCCTGAGCTCCTACGAGCAGTACTTC. Amino acids: CASFGATLSSYEQYF.

The chain has TRBV6-5 and TRBJ2-7; D unresolved. The CDR3 length is 15 residues. Germline CDR1 MNHEY, CDR2 SVGAGI. Trimming shortened V by 5 bases and J by 5 bases, and 19 bases separated the two germline ends. CDR3 coding DNA: TGTGCCAGCAGTGTTCGGGTCGGCGGTATCCACGAGCAGTACTTC. Its protein is CASSVRVGGIHEQYF.

The V gene is TRBV30, the J gene TRBJ1-5; D may be TRBD1 (5 bases). Trimming removed 3 bases from V and 2 bases from J, with 17 bases in between. Per the germline V gene, CDR1 is GTSNPN and CDR2 is SVGIG (reference sequence). The CDR3 sequence is 16 residues long. The CDR3 loop is CAWRDGGAGRNQPQHF. CDR3 bases: TGTGCCTGGAGGGATGGGGGAGCAGGGCGCAATCAGCCCCAGCATTTT.

The chain carries TRBV9 and TRBJ2-1; 10 positions match TRBD2. The CDR3 contains 15 residues. Germline-derived CDR1 and CDR2 are SGDLS and YYNGEE. V trimming: 1 base; J trimming: 7 bases; junction bases outside the gene matches: 5. The DNA for the CDR3 is TGTGCCAGCAGCGTACTAGCGGGAGCTAGAAATGAGCAGTTCTTC. Its protein product is CASSVLAGARNEQFF.

This clone was picked up one time. The chain joins TRBV7-2 to TRBJ1-1; no reliable D call. Per germline, CDR1 SGHTA and CDR2 FQGNSA. Between the trimmed V and J ends, which lost 1 base and 0 bases, there was a span of 9 bases. The CDR3 is 15 residues long. The CDR3 loop reads CASSLVQPLNTEAFF. For the CDR3, the DNA is TGTGCCAGCAGCTTAGTACAGCCTTTGAACACTGAAGCTTTCTTT.

The gene calls are TRBV14 and TRBJ1-5, with D possibly TRBD1 on 5 matching bases. The germline gives CDR1 SGHDN, CDR2 FVKESK. V was pared by 5 bases and J by 7 bases, with 9 bases between. This CDR3 is built from 12 residues. The CDR3 DNA is TGTGCCAGCAGCGCCAGGGACCAGCCCCAGCATTTT. It specifies CASSARDQPQHF.

The gene calls are TRBV7-3 and TRBJ2-1, with D hard to call. The CDR3 totals 15 residues. V was cut by 5 bases and J by 1 base, with 12 bases left in between. Per germline, CDR1 SGHTA and CDR2 FQGTGA. CDR3 sequence reads: CASSPLIGSYNEQFF. CDR3 DNA sequence: TGTGCCAGCAGCCCTCTTATTGGGTCCTACAATGAGCAGTTCTTC. Complete variable domain (other parts from reference TRBV7-3 and TRBJ2-1): GAGVSQTPSNKVTEKGKYVELRCDPISGHTALYWYRQSLGQGPEFLIYFQGTGAADDSGLPNDRFFAVRPEGSVSTLKIQRTERGDSAVYLCASSPLIGSYNEQFFGPGTRLTVL.

The chain is built from TRBV5-1 and TRBJ2-5; TRBD2 matches 8 bases. Trimming took 7 bases from V and 2 from J; bases not matched to a gene: 10. This CDR3 region has 15 residues. Germline V gives CDR1 SGHRS, CDR2 YFSETQ. CDR3 residues: CASRKNSGAQETQYF. CDR3 nucleotides: TGCGCCAGCCGGAAGAATAGCGGGGCTCAAGAGACCCAGTACTTC. Variable domain in full (rest from reference TRBV5-1 and TRBJ2-5): KAGVTQTPRYLIKTRGQQVTLSCSPISGHRSVSWYQQTPGQGLQFLFEYFSETQRNKGNFPGRFSGRQFSNSRSEMNVSTLELGDSALYLCASRKNSGAQETQYFGPGTRLLVL.

In the case of this clone: This same CDR3 is encoded by further DNA sequences in the sample. The chain joins TRBV7-3 to TRBJ2-1; 7 positions agree with TRBD1. Germline CDR1 reads SGHTA; CDR2 reads FQGTGA. The CDR3 has 13 amino acids. V shed 3 bases, J shed 9 bases, and the junction held 5 bases outside the gene matches. The CDR3 coding sequence is TGTGCCAGCAGCTTGACAGGGTTGGGTGAGCAGTTCTTC. Translation: CASSLTGLGEQFF.

The chain combines TRBV11-2 with TRBJ2-5; 10 nucleotides line up with TRBD2. Germline assignment: CDR1 SGHAT and CDR2 FQNNGV. The CDR3 consists of 14 residues. With V trimmed by 5 bases and J by 4 bases, 4 bases remained unmatched. In DNA, the CDR3 is TGTGCCAGCAGCGCAACTAGCGGGACAGAGACCCAGTACTTC. Its translation: CASSATSGTETQYF.

The rearrangement links TRBV7-2 to TRBJ2-3; 12 positions match TRBD2. The V gene's germline CDR1 is SGHTA and CDR2 FQGNSA. The CDR3 runs to 17 residues. J lost 5 bases, V lost 3 bases, and 9 bases had no gene match. The CDR3 spells CASSFQTSGSFEDTQYF. As DNA, the CDR3 is TGTGCCAGCAGCTTCCAGACTAGCGGGAGCTTTGAAGATACGCAGTATTTT.

The chain carries TRBV28 and TRBJ1-5, with D possibly TRBD1 on 5 matching bases. This CDR3 comprises 15 residues. Germline CDR1 and CDR2: MDHEN and SYDVKM. Trimming stripped 4 bases from V and 0 bases from J, with 10 bases between. Here the CDR3 DNA reads TGTGCCAGCAGTTGGGGCTCGAGTAGCAATCAGCCCCAGCATTTT. This translates into CASSWGSSSNQPQHF. Looking up the rest from reference TRBV28 and TRBJ1-5 gives the full variable domain: DVKVTQSSRYLVKRTGEKVFLECVQDMDHENMFWYRQDPGLGLRLIYFSYDVKMKEKGDIPEGYSVSREKKERFSLILESASTNQTSMYLCASSWGSSSNQPQHFGDGTRLSIL.

The V and J genes are TRBV21-1 and TRBJ2-2; the DNA was not compared with TRBD2, the D call given in the table. TRBV21-1 is labeled a pseudogene. This CDR3 is 18 amino acids long. The CDR3 loop reads CASSKGGRRQKNTGELFF. CDR3 sequence (DNA): TGTGCCAGCAGCAAAGGTGGTCGGCGGCAGAAGAACACCGGGGAGCTGTTTTTT.

CDR3 sequence (DNA): TGTGCCAGCCTTCTCATCGGGATTGGCTACACCTTC. Encoded protein: CASLLIGIGYTF. The genes are TRBV2 and TRBJ1-2; D gene ambiguous. The V gene's germline CDR1 is SNHLY and CDR2 FYNNEI. V lost 8 bases and J 7 bases, leaving 14 bases between the germline ends. This CDR3 spans 12 amino acids.

This clone has just one count. This chain links TRBV19 with TRBJ1-5, with 11 bases that match TRBD1. The CDR3 covers 15 residues. Germline V gives CDR1 LNHDA, CDR2 SQIVND (reference sequence). Trimming removed 5 bases from V and 7 bases from J; junction bases left unmatched: 7. The CDR3 DNA reads as TGTGCCAGTAGTTCGGGACAGGGGGAATGGCAGCCCCAGCATTTT. As protein: CASSSGQGEWQPQHF.

The V call is TRBV2, the J call TRBJ2-7; 10 bases line up with TRBD2. V lost 6 bases, J lost 0 bases, and 8 bases stayed unmatched. Germline values: CDR1 SNHLY, CDR2 FYNNEI. The CDR3 has 16 residues. CDR3 DNA: TGTGCCAGCAGAACAAGGACTAGCGGCAGCTCCTACGAGCAGTACTTC. This translates into CASRTRTSGSSYEQYF.

The V gene is TRBV5-1, the J gene TRBJ2-7; possibly TRBD1 or TRBD2 for D (6 bases each). The CDR3 is 15 amino acids. The V and J ends lost 2 bases and 6 bases respectively, with 18 bases between them. Germline V lookup: CDR1 SGHRS, CDR2 YFSETQ. CDR3 in amino acids: CASSFSDGRGGEQYF. Here the CDR3 DNA reads TGCGCCAGCAGCTTCTCGGACGGGAGAGGGGGCGAGCAGTACTTC.

J is TRBJ1-5 and V is TRBV30; tentatively, D is TRBD1 (5 bases). The CDR3 has 13 residues. The germline V gene has CDR1 GTSNPN and CDR2 SVGIG (reference sequence). V lost 2 bases and J lost 7, with 12 bases in between. CDR3 nucleotide sequence: TGTGCCTGGAGTCAAGGGGAAAGGCAGCCCCAGCATTTT. Its translation is CAWSQGERQPQHF.

This clone was recorded only once. This chain links TRBV5-1 with TRBJ1-1, with 7 bases lining up with TRBD1. CDR3 length: 15 amino acids. Germline CDR1 reads SGHRS; CDR2 reads YFSETQ. The V gene end was trimmed by 6 bases and the J gene end by 1 base; junction bases not matched to a gene: 9. The CDR3 loop is CASTVSGTENTEAFF. CDR3 nucleotide sequence: TGCGCCAGCACCGTTTCCGGGACAGAGAACACTGAAGCTTTCTTT.

The chain employs TRBV10-3 and TRBJ2-5; D is unresolved. The CDR3 spans 12 residues. V lost 1 base and J 1 base, leaving 1 base between the germline ends. Germline V gene sequence: CDR1 ENHRY, CDR2 SYGVKD. The CDR3 DNA sequence: TGTGCCATCAGTGAGTTCCAAGAGACCCAGTACTTC. Residues: CAISEFQETQYF.

This clone was seen a single time. This rearrangement joins TRBV2 to TRBJ2-4; D may be TRBD1 or TRBD2 (5 bases each). From germline, CDR1 is SNHLY and CDR2 FYNNEI. Trimming took off 1 base at V and 3 bases at J, with 10 bases between the two ends. The CDR3 extends over 15 amino acids. CDR3 nucleotides: TGTGCCAGCAGTGAAGGTGGGGGTGGCAAAAACATTCAGTACTTC. Translating it yields CASSEGGGGKNIQYF.

This chain connects TRBV30 to TRBJ1-2; TRBD1 might be the D (6 bases). Trimming stripped 8 bases from V and 3 bases from J, with 10 bases between. Germline-derived CDR1 and CDR2 are GTSNPN and SVGIG (reference sequence). There are 11 residues in the CDR3. In DNA form, the CDR3 reads TGTGCCCAGGACAGCGACTATGGCTACACCTTC. Translation gives CAQDSDYGYTF. The full variable domain, with the rest looked up from reference TRBV30 and TRBJ1-2, is SQTIHQWPATLVQPVGSPLSLECTVEGTSNPNLYWYRQAAGRGLQLLFYSVGIGQISSEVPQNLSASRPQDRQFILSSKKLLLSDSGFYLCAQDSDYGYTFGSGTRLTVV.

This chain connects TRBV2 to TRBJ2-7, with a possible D match to TRBD1 (5 bases). This CDR3 spans 12 amino acids. V was cut by 5 bases and J by 1 base, with 6 bases left in between. Germline V lookup: CDR1 SNHLY, CDR2 FYNNEI. The CDR3: CASSRQSYEQYF. CDR3 bases: TGTGCCAGCAGTAGACAGTCCTACGAGCAGTACTTC.

This clone showed up just a few times. V and J are TRBV10-1 and TRBJ2-1; the D is unclear. In germline, CDR1 is WNHNN, CDR2 SYGVQD (reference sequence). V shed 2 bases and J shed 0 bases, with 5 bases lying between them. The CDR3 length is 14 residues. CDR3 sequence: CASSEKSSYNEQFF. The CDR3 DNA reads TGCGCCAGCAGTGAGAAGAGCTCCTACAATGAGCAGTTCTTC.

This chain links TRBV10-1 with TRBJ2-1; D unresolved. The V and J ends lost 3 bases and 9 bases respectively, with 12 bases between them. The CDR3 has 13 residues. CDR1 is WNHNN, CDR2 SYGVQD, per germline (reference sequence). The CDR3 reads CASSDKVDGEQFF. The CDR3 DNA reads TGCGCCAGCAGTGATAAGGTGGATGGTGAGCAGTTCTTC.

This chain's CDR3 is CASSLGLVNGETQYF. The CDR3 DNA reads TGTGCCAGCAGCTTAGGGCTAGTTAACGGAGAGACCCAGTACTTC. The chain recombines TRBV7-2 with TRBJ2-5; D ambiguous. Germline V lookup: CDR1 SGHTA, CDR2 FQGNSA. The CDR3 loop spans 15 amino acids. The ends were cut back, 1 base at V and 4 bases at J, with 13 bases in the middle.